This T cell receptor (beta chain) was obtained from a study of shared clonotypes between healthy human individuals. Produced via immunoSEQ multiplex PCR; TCRdb's table is partial and in-frame only. The table includes a few million clones, 85% to 95% detected once. The ends lost 5 bases at V and 1 base at J; junction bases unmatched: 3. In germline, CDR1 is SEHNR, CDR2 FQNEAQ (reference sequence). There are 14 residues in the CDR3. This sequence originates from a man aged 18-30 years in good health. Some clones in this sample may be carry-over from other donors' samples. The material sequenced was naive CD4+ T cells from PBMCs. The subset denotes: CD45RA+ positively selected. The chain uses TRBV7-9 and TRBJ2-3, with 7 nucleotides matching TRBD1. CDR3 amino acids: CASSIGQGTDTQYF. The DNA for the CDR3 is TGTGCCAGCAGCATCGGACAGGGCACAGATACGCAGTATTTT.